The clone carrying this T cell receptor beta chain was counted many times. This sample is part of a study of T cells in Graves' hyperthyroidism and ophthalmopathy. Study-wide background: Any treatment followed the collection of peripheral blood at initial diagnosis.

The CDR3 runs 13 residues. V shed 5 bases and J 7 bases; nucleotides not matched to a gene: 6. CDR1 is DFQATT and CDR2 is SNEGSKA in the germline V gene (reference sequence). Absent ophthalmopathy progression within 18 months defined stable Graves' hyperthyroidism. Based on clinical symptoms, serum thyroxine and TRAb, thyroid ultrasound and orbital computed tomography, diagnoses were reached. Amplified regions were TCR beta CDR3 sequences from RNA transcripts. The study used the HTBI primer set for a first-round RT-PCR of the TCR CDR3. TCRdb passed the multiplex PCR reads through MiXCR, listing each CDR3 protein once. The data show 550,000 to 600,000 distinct CDR3 sequences, with roughly 17% seen just once and about 17% held by the top ten.

The clonotype originates from a young woman with Graves' hyperthyroidism. The sequencing sample was made of blood. V usage is TRBV20-1 and J usage is TRBJ2-3; 10 nucleotides agree with TRBD1. The CDR3 protein is CSAERQGAYTQYF. The DNA for the CDR3 is TGCAGTGCTGAACGACAGGGGGCCTATACGCAGTATTTT.